Only a few counts were recorded for the clone carrying this TCR beta chain. The target antigen is unknown. The CDR3 covers 13 residues. Per the germline V gene, CDR1 is SGHTA and CDR2 is FQGNSA. V lost 3 bases, J lost 6 bases, and 9 bases lay in between. Via MiXCR, TCRdb re-called the RT-PCR reads, giving one row per CDR3 protein. The sample lists 300,000 to 350,000 distinct CDR3 sequences, roughly 22% occurring once. The entry originates in a study of response to subunit inactivated influenza vaccine. Study observations and caveats: It was the authors' suggestion that each seasonal influenza vaccination recruits few new T cells.

The rearrangement uses TRBV7-2 and TRBJ1-3; D not certain. This clonotype originated in a man in his fifties or sixties who received an inactivated influenza vaccine. The specimen comprised PBMCs from blood, sampled less than 22 months after vaccination. The CDR3 loop reads CASSFSWENTIYF. In DNA, the CDR3 is TGTGCCAGCAGCTTTAGTTGGGAAAACACCATATATTTT.